The 8 T cell receptor beta chains below all came from one sample that was sequenced in a study of shared clonotypes between healthy human individuals. Using immunoSEQ multiplex PCR, the repertoire was profiled, and TCRdb retains in-frame clones only, with some absent. The data show about 470,000 clones, 79% seen once. The sample taken for sequencing was PBMCs. These receptors all come from a woman in her thirties or forties in good health. Some clones in this sample may be carry-over from other donors' samples.

The J gene is TRBJ2-7, the V gene TRBV11-2; 12 bases fit TRBD2. This CDR3 contains 14 residues. Looked up from germline, CDR1 is SGHAT and CDR2 is FQNNGV. J was trimmed by 4 bases and V by 7 bases; bases with no gene match: 5. In DNA form, the CDR3 reads TGTGCCAGCACCTCAGGGACTAGCGGGTACGAGCAGTACTTC. Translating gives CASTSGTSGYEQYF. Variable domain in full (rest from reference TRBV11-2 and TRBJ2-7): EAGVAQSPRYKIIEKRQSVAFWCNPISGHATLYWYQQILGQGPKLLIQFQNNGVVDDSQLPKDRFSAERLKGVDSTLKIQPAKLEDSAVYLCASTSGTSGYEQYFGPGTRLTVT.

The chain joins TRBV2 to TRBJ2-7; D unresolved. Trimming left V 4 bases short and J 10 bases short, with 14 bases between. The CDR3 has 12 residues. Per germline, CDR1 SNHLY and CDR2 FYNNEI. CDR3 loop: CASSAVPRLQYF. The CDR3 DNA reads TGTGCCAGCAGTGCCGTCCCTAGACTTCAGTACTTC.

V and J are TRBV2 and TRBJ2-1; D is tentatively TRBD1 or TRBD2 (5 bases each). Trimming cost V 8 bases and J 1 base, with 9 bases left between them. Per the germline V gene, CDR1 is SNHLY and CDR2 is FYNNEI. The CDR3 is made up of 13 amino acids. The CDR3 loop is CASYGTSYNEQFF. CDR3 nucleotide sequence: TGTGCCAGCTATGGGACGTCCTACAATGAGCAGTTCTTC.

The chain carries TRBV4-2 and TRBJ1-2; 8 bases agree with TRBD1. The length of the CDR3 is 15 residues. Trimming at V came to 0 bases and at J to 7 bases, leaving 7 bases not matched to a gene. The V gene's germline CDR1 is LGHNA and CDR2 YNFKEQ. The CDR3, as DNA: TGTGCCAGCAGCCAAGATCAGGGGGCTCAGGGTGGCTACACCTTC. Translation gives CASSQDQGAQGGYTF.

The V and J genes are TRBV15 and TRBJ2-3; D unclear. Germline V gene sequence: CDR1 LNHNV, CDR2 YYDKDF (reference sequence). The CDR3 sequence is 12 residues long. V was pared by 2 bases and J by 0 bases, with 0 bases between. The chain's CDR3 is CATSRSTDTQYF. Written as DNA, the CDR3 is TGTGCCACCAGCAGAAGCACAGATACGCAGTATTTT. Looking up the rest from reference TRBV15 and TRBJ2-3 gives the full variable domain: DAMVIQNPRYQVTQFGKPVTLSCSQTLNHNVMYWYQQKSSQAPKLLFHYYDKDFNNEADTPDNFQSRRPNTSFCFLDIRSPGLGDTAMYLCATSRSTDTQYFGPGTRLTVL.

This chain links TRBV7-6 with TRBJ2-2; TRBD2 is a possible D gene (6 bases). CDR1 is SGHVS, CDR2 FNYEAQ, per germline. The CDR3 extends over 15 amino acids. V shed 5 bases and J shed 4 bases, with 14 bases lying between them. CDR3 DNA sequence: TGTGCCAGCAGCCCCCCCGGGGGAATCACCGGGGAGCTGTTTTTT. It codes for CASSPPGGITGELFF.

In this sample, this clone turned up once. The V gene is TRBV2, the J gene TRBJ1-6, with 8 bases identical to TRBD1. The length of the CDR3 is 15 residues. Germline assignment: CDR1 SNHLY and CDR2 FYNNEI. V gave up 6 bases and J gave up 7 bases; unmatched junction bases: 8. CDR3 DNA: TGTGCCAGCAGCCCCGGACAGGGTGGGAATTCACCCCTCCACTTT. Its protein product is CASSPGQGGNSPLHF.

The chain joins TRBV4-1 to TRBJ1-6; no clear D. Germline CDR1 is MGHRA and CDR2 is YSYEKL. The CDR3 totals 18 residues. V lost 1 base to trimming and J lost 10 bases, with 23 bases between them. The CDR3 sequence: CASSQVPPIADSRSPLHF. CDR3 DNA: TGCGCCAGCAGCCAAGTCCCCCCCATCGCGGACTCTAGGTCACCCCTCCACTTT.